These 20 T cell receptor beta chains share one sample of origin, sequenced in a study of T-cell reconstitution after alpha-beta-depleted transplantation in children. A TCRbeta library incorporating unique molecular identifiers was prepared. A single record per CDR3 protein comes from TCRdb applying MiXCR to the PCR reads. The table has just under 550,000 distinct CDR3 sequences, around 20% seen once. The starting material was PBMCs from the stem cell graft donor, obtained from the stem cell graft. Receptor source: a human donor who donated a stem cell graft to a child with acute lymphoblastic leukemia.

The chain couples TRBV29-1 to TRBJ2-1; 10 bases line up with TRBD2. The CDR3 extends over 13 amino acids. Germline CDR1 SQVTM, CDR2 ANQGSEA. V lost 3 bases, J lost 7 bases, and 3 bases stayed unmatched. Here the CDR3 DNA reads TGCAGCGTTGAGGCTAGCGGGAGTAATGAGCAGTTCTTC. This codes for CSVEASGSNEQFF.

This clonotype was counted a few times. The chain carries TRBV16 and TRBJ1-1; D possibly corresponds to TRBD1 (5 bases). CDR1 KGHSY and CDR2 FQNENV come from the germline V gene. The length of the CDR3 is 16 residues. The ends were cut back, 0 bases at V and 0 bases at J, with 11 bases in the middle. CDR3 coding DNA: TGTGCCAGCAGCCAATCGGGTACAGGAATGAACACTGAAGCTTTCTTT. Its translation: CASSQSGTGMNTEAFF.

This clonotype was picked up a small number of times. This chain connects TRBV5-1 to TRBJ2-1; tentatively, D is TRBD2 (6 bases). V gave up 0 bases and J gave up 7 bases, with 11 bases separating them. The CDR3 runs to 14 residues. Germline CDR1 SGHRS, CDR2 YFSETQ. The CDR3 loop reads CASSLGEEWNEQFF. CDR3 coding DNA: TGCGCCAGCAGCTTGGGGGAGGAATGGAATGAGCAGTTCTTC.

The V and J genes are TRBV29-1 and TRBJ2-2, with D perhaps TRBD2 (6 bases). The CDR3 consists of 10 residues. CDR1 and CDR2 from the germline V gene are SQVTM and ANQGSEA. The V end lost 5 bases, the J end lost 13 bases, and 11 bases lay between the germline ends. The CDR3 nucleotides are TGCAGCGTTCAGCAGGGAGGGCTGTTTTTT. It yields the protein CSVQQGGLFF.

On this clonotype: The germline gene is not matched at one end of the junction; a read error may be the cause. The chain links TRBV7-6 to TRBJ1-1; no firm D call. This CDR3 comprises 16 residues. Germline V CDR1 and CDR2: SGHVS, FNYEAQ. The CDR3 DNA reads as TGTGCCAGCAGATTAGACGTCCGGGGTGAGAACACTGAAGCTTTCTTT. Its protein is CASRLDVRGENTEAFF.

This clonotype turned up a few times. This chain uses TRBV20-1 with TRBJ2-1; 8 bases line up with TRBD2. CDR1 DFQATT and CDR2 SNEGSKA come from the germline V gene (reference sequence). Trimming removed 5 bases from V and 3 bases from J; junction bases left unmatched: 12. The CDR3 is 16 residues long. In DNA, the CDR3 is TGCAGTGCTGGAAGTCATACTAGCGGCTTCTACAATGAGCAGTTCTTC. Amino acid sequence: CSAGSHTSGFYNEQFF.

The rearrangement uses TRBV6-5 and TRBJ2-7, with TRBD2 matching 7 bases. This CDR3 region has 16 residues. V gave up 0 bases and J gave up 3 bases; unmatched junction bases: 8. Looked up from germline, CDR1 is MNHEY and CDR2 is SVGAGI. This CDR3 is CASSYSMTSPNYEQYF. The DNA for the CDR3 is TGTGCCAGCAGTTACTCCATGACTAGCCCAAACTACGAGCAGTACTTC.

This clonotype has more than one count but fewer than ten. The rearrangement links TRBV7-9 to TRBJ2-3; the D is unclear. Trimming cost V 5 bases and J 4 bases, with 7 bases left between them. CDR1 and CDR2 from the germline V gene are SEHNR and FQNEAQ (reference sequence). This CDR3 has 12 amino acids. The DNA for the CDR3 is TGTGCCAGCAGCCCCGAGTCAGATACGCAGTATTTT. This gives the protein CASSPESDTQYF.

This clonotype has just a few counts. The chain recombines TRBV20-1 with TRBJ2-2; D is uncertain. CDR3 length: 11 residues. V lost 0 bases and J 8 bases, leaving 4 bases between the germline ends. In germline, CDR1 is DFQATT, CDR2 SNEGSKA (reference sequence). The CDR3 DNA reads as TGCAGTGCTAGAGAGATGGGGGAGCTGTTTTTT. It specifies CSAREMGELFF.

This clonotype came up a few times. This chain connects TRBV10-3 to TRBJ2-7, with D uncertain. The CDR3 extends over 12 amino acids. CDR1 is ENHRY, CDR2 SYGVKD, per germline. Between the trimmed V and J ends, which lost 11 bases and 4 bases, there was a span of 15 bases. The CDR3 region has the DNA TGTGCCGCTCAGGACCCCCCTTACGAGCAGTACTTC. Amino acid sequence: CAAQDPPYEQYF.

The chain links TRBV11-2 to TRBJ2-2; TRBD1 aligns across 9 bases. Losses at the gene ends were 2 bases for V and 6 bases for J; bases not matched to a gene: 7. The CDR3 extends over 16 amino acids. The germline CDR1 and CDR2 sequences are SGHAT and FQNNGV. The chain's CDR3 is CASSLTGTGPAGELFF. The CDR3 coding sequence is TGTGCCAGCAGCTTAACCGGGACAGGGCCGGCCGGGGAGCTGTTTTTT.

The sample holds a few counts of this clonotype. The chain links TRBV4-1 to TRBJ2-7; 9 nucleotides match TRBD1. The J segment lost 2 bases and the V segment lost 5 bases, leaving 10 bases of the junction unmatched. The CDR3 covers 16 residues. Germline loops: CDR1 MGHRA, CDR2 YSYEKL. The CDR3, as DNA: TGCGCCAGCAGCTACCCGGGACAGGGTGGCACCTACGAGCAGTACTTC. The encoded protein is CASSYPGQGGTYEQYF.

This clonotype was detected ten times or more. V is TRBV6-1 and J is TRBJ2-1, with TRBD2 matching over 11 bases. The CDR3 spans 18 residues. V dropped 2 bases and J dropped 6; count of bases not matched to a gene: 12. Germline values: CDR1 MNHNS, CDR2 SASEGT. This chain's CDR3 is CASSESFGTSGLGNEQFF. CDR3 nucleotide sequence: TGTGCCAGCAGTGAATCCTTCGGGACTAGCGGTCTTGGCAATGAGCAGTTCTTC.

This clonotype was counted at least ten times. This sequence joins TRBV4-2 and TRBJ2-5, with TRBD1 matching 7 bases. The CDR3 contains 15 residues. Germline values: CDR1 LGHNA, CDR2 YNFKEQ. Trimming at V came to 4 bases and at J to 5 bases, leaving 10 bases not matched to a gene. CDR3 in DNA: TGTGCCAGCAGCCGCCAATTTACAGGGGTTGAGACCCAGTACTTC. Translating gives CASSRQFTGVETQYF.

This clonotype was seen more than once but under ten times. V gene TRBV12-3 or TRBV12-4 combines with J gene TRBJ2-4, with D perhaps TRBD1 or TRBD2 (6 bases each). This CDR3 is 15 amino acids long. V lost 5 bases and J 6 bases, leaving 17 bases between the germline ends. CDR3: CASSANRGQGNIQYF. CDR3 DNA sequence: TGTGCCAGCAGTGCAAACCGGGGGCAGGGAAACATTCAGTACTTC.

In this sample, this clonotype turned up many times. The chain recombines TRBV4-2 with TRBJ2-7; 9 bases are a match to TRBD2. CDR1 is LGHNA, CDR2 YNFKEQ, per germline. V lost 1 base and J lost 5; bases outside the gene matches: 6. The CDR3 totals 15 residues. CDR3 amino acids: CASSQGGLAGDEQYF. The CDR3 bases are TGTGCCAGCAGCCAAGGGGGACTAGCAGGAGACGAGCAGTACTTC.

This chain uses TRBV20-1 with TRBJ2-3; TRBD2 matches 10 bases. This CDR3 is 18 amino acids long. V shed 1 base, J shed 4 bases, and the junction held 14 bases outside the gene matches. CDR1 DFQATT and CDR2 SNEGSKA come from the germline V gene (reference sequence). This CDR3 is CSARGPGRAGGPPDTQYF. CDR3 DNA: TGCAGTGCTAGAGGCCCGGGGAGAGCGGGAGGGCCGCCAGATACGCAGTATTTT.

CDR3 nucleotide sequence: TGTGCCAGCAGCTTAGGGGCAGGGGAAAACGAGCAGTACTTC. Translated: CASSLGAGENEQYF. The chain is built from TRBV7-9 and TRBJ2-7; the D gene is possibly TRBD1 (6 bases). The CDR3 sequence is 14 residues long. Germline V CDR1 and CDR2: SEHNR, FQNEAQ (reference sequence). V was clipped by 1 base and J by 5 bases, with 12 bases between them.

The V call is TRBV30, the J call TRBJ2-7; possibly TRBD2 for D (6 bases). CDR1 and CDR2 from the germline V gene are GTSNPN and SVGIG (reference sequence). V lost 2 bases to trimming and J lost 6 bases, with 14 bases between them. This CDR3 has 13 amino acids. CDR3 DNA: TGTGCCTGGAGTCCCACCCTGGGGGGCGAGCAGTACTTC. It specifies CAWSPTLGGEQYF.

This clonotype was counted only a few times. The V gene is TRBV9, the J gene TRBJ2-1; perhaps TRBD2 as D (5 bases). The CDR3 has 15 amino acids. Germline lookup yields CDR1 SGDLS and CDR2 YYNGEE. Trimming left V 2 bases short and J 2 bases short, with 11 bases between. The CDR3 coding sequence is TGTGCCAGCAGCGTGTCAGCGGCTCCCTACAATGAGCAGTTCTTC. As protein: CASSVSAAPYNEQFF. Full variable domain (outside the CDR3, taken from reference TRBV9 and TRBJ2-1): DSGVTQTPKHLITATGQRVTLRCSPRSGDLSVYWYQQSLDQGLQFLIQYYNGEERAKGNILERFSAQQFPDLHSELNLSSLELGDSALYFCASSVSAAPYNEQFFGPGTRLTVL.